A selection of T cell receptor beta chains follows, all from one sample in a study of blood T cells in healthy people across ages. TCRdb passed the 5' RACE reads through MiXCR, listing each CDR3 protein once. This sample has 750,000 or so distinct CDR3 sequences, with just under 25% found just once. The same sample was also studied in work on T cells of mothers and their children.

Sequenced input: blood. All receptors come from a boy aged 10-17 years in good health. The CDR3 runs from the conserved cysteine through the conserved F or W. A D gene is named only where the DNA matches it firmly. A clone size is listed for some rows: how often the clone was seen (once, few, many), or a class if it is expanded.

j_call clone_size v_call d_call cdr3_aa cdr3_nt
TRBJ1-3 - TRBV6-1 - CASSAEGGSGNTIYF TGTGCCAGCAGTGCTGAAGGGGGATCTGGAAACACCATATATTTT
TRBJ2-5 - TRBV3-1 - CASSHRTQTQYF TGTGCCAGCAGCCATCGTACCCAGACCCAGTACTTC
TRBJ2-3 - TRBV5-1 TRBD2 CASSDRLAGSTDTQYF TGCGCCAGCAGTGATCGACTAGCGGGAAGCACAGATACGCAGTATTTT
TRBJ1-6 - TRBV2 - CASSESMNSPLHF TGTGCCAGCAGTGAAAGTATGAATTCACCCCTCCACTTT
TRBJ1-4 - TRBV29-1 - CSVIGADEKLFF TGCAGCGTTATCGGGGCTGATGAAAAACTGTTTTTT
TRBJ2-1 once TRBV29-1 TRBD1 CSVASDRAWNLGEQFF TGCAGCGTCGCCTCGGACAGGGCATGGAACTTAGGTGAGCAGTTCTTC
TRBJ2-5 few TRBV20-1 - CSALESIQGGLEQYF TGCAGTGCTTTAGAAAGTATACAGGGAGGGTTGGAGCAGTACTTC
TRBJ1-1 - TRBV6-6 - CASSSFVRGAFF TGTGCCAGCAGTTCCTTTGTCCGAGGCGCTTTCTTT
TRBJ2-3 - TRBV6-5 TRBD1 CASTQGPPDTQYF TGTGCCAGCACACAGGGGCCCCCAGATACGCAGTATTTT
TRBJ2-5 - TRBV29-1 TRBD1 CSVVMLGTGQETQYF TGCAGCGTTGTTATGCTGGGGACAGGCCAAGAGACCCAGTACTTC
TRBJ2-7 - TRBV28 - CASSLYRELYEQYF TGTGCCAGCAGTTTGTACAGGGAATTGTACGAGCAGTACTTC
TRBJ1-2 - TRBV12-3/TRBV12-4 - CASSGDVYGYTF TGTGCCAGCAGCGGGGACGTCTATGGCTACACCTTC
TRBJ2-7 few TRBV7-2 - CASSLALWGYEQYF TGTGCCAGCAGCCTCGCCTTATGGGGGTACGAGCAGTACTTC
TRBJ1-2 - TRBV4-3 - CASSQVRVGGLDGYTF TGCGCCAGCAGCCAAGTCAGAGTCGGGGGCCTGGATGGCTACACCTTC
TRBJ2-5 - TRBV11-2 - CASSLERGALPTQYF TGTGCCAGCAGCTTAGAGAGGGGAGCTCTTCCGACCCAGTACTTC
TRBJ2-3 - TRBV28 TRBD2 CASTALGLAGTDTQYF TGTGCCAGCACTGCCCTGGGGCTAGCGGGCACAGATACGCAGTATTTT
TRBJ2-6 - TRBV9 - CASSTTAKVSGANVLTF TGTGCCAGCAGCACGACAGCGAAGGTCTCTGGGGCCAACGTCCTGACTTTC
TRBJ1-4 - TRBV7-2 - CASSSILGGNEKLFF TGTGCCAGCAGCTCCATACTAGGGGGTAATGAAAAACTGTTTTTT
TRBJ2-5 few TRBV3-1 - CASSQDLGQETQYF TGTGCCAGCAGCCAAGATTTAGGCCAAGAGACCCAGTACTTC
TRBJ2-5 - TRBV7-9 - CASSPRAGQKGQETQYF TGTGCCAGCAGCCCTCGAGCCGGACAGAAAGGTCAAGAGACCCAGTACTTC
TRBJ2-1 - TRBV7-2 TRBD2 CASTLYASGGPSNEQFF TGTGCCAGCACCTTATATGCTAGCGGGGGGCCTTCCAATGAGCAGTTCTTC
TRBJ1-2 - TRBV18 - CASSPPAGVRGYTF TGTGCCAGCTCACCACCGGCAGGGGTGAGGGGCTACACCTTC
TRBJ2-7 few TRBV7-9 TRBD2 CASSASGGYEQYF TGTGCCAGCAGCGCTAGCGGGGGCTACGAGCAGTACTTC
TRBJ2-5 once TRBV5-4 - CASSLPGLGTETQYF TGTGCCAGCAGCCTCCCAGGACTGGGCACGGAGACCCAGTACTTC
TRBJ2-3 many TRBV7-9 - CASSPKGPDTQYF TGTGCCAGCAGCCCCAAGGGACCAGATACGCAGTATTTT
TRBJ2-1 - TRBV7-3 - CASSLIGSGEQFF TGTGCCAGCAGCTTAATAGGTTCAGGTGAGCAGTTCTTC
TRBJ2-1 few TRBV20-1 TRBD2 CSAMGLAPLNPYNEQFF TGCAGTGCTATGGGACTAGCGCCCCTTAACCCCTACAATGAGCAGTTCTTC
TRBJ2-7 few TRBV29-1 - CSVAALSPYEQYF TGCAGCGTTGCTGCCCTTTCTCCCTACGAGCAGTACTTC
TRBJ2-1 few TRBV5-1 TRBD2 CASSIGGEGSYNEQFF TGCGCCAGCAGCATAGGAGGGGAGGGCTCCTACAATGAGCAGTTCTTC
TRBJ2-5 - TRBV7-9 TRBD2 CASSFSLAGGRETQYF TGTGCCAGCAGCTTCAGTCTAGCGGGGGGACGAGAGACCCAGTACTTC
TRBJ1-3 many TRBV12-3/TRBV12-4 - CASSLAGPYSGNTIYF TGTGCCAGCAGTTTAGCTGGCCCGTACTCTGGAAACACCATATATTTT
TRBJ2-7 - TRBV11-2 TRBD1 CASRIQGYPYEQYF TGTGCCAGCAGGATACAGGGGTACCCTTACGAGCAGTACTTC
TRBJ2-5 few TRBV20-1 TRBD2 CSARGSGGETQYF TGCAGTGCTAGAGGGTCCGGGGGGGAGACCCAGTACTTC
TRBJ1-2 - TRBV12-3/TRBV12-4 - CASSPAVVNYGYTF TGTGCCAGCAGTCCGGCAGTAGTCAACTATGGCTACACCTTC
TRBJ2-2 - TRBV7-3 - CASSSPPGELFF TGTGCCAGCAGCTCACCCCCCGGGGAGCTGTTTTTT
TRBJ2-3 - TRBV27 TRBD2 CASSSLGLAATDTQYF TGTGCCAGCAGTTCCCTCGGACTAGCGGCTACAGATACGCAGTATTTT
TRBJ2-7 - TRBV6-5 - CASSYSILYEQYF TGTGCCAGCAGTTACTCAATCCTCTACGAGCAGTACTTC
TRBJ2-1 - TRBV20-1 TRBD2 CSARGGLATSYNEQFF TGCAGTGCTAGGGGGGGACTAGCGACCTCTTATAATGAGCAGTTCTTC